These 2 T cell receptor beta chains came from one sample sequenced in a study of molecular identifiers for immune sequencing clone quantification. TCRdb ran MiXCR on the PCR reads and lists one entry per CDR3 protein. This sample has more than 550,000 distinct CDR3 sequences; about 25% occur once, and the top ten carry about 0.73%. The sequenced material came from naive CD8+ T cells from blood, with Jurkat cell RNA spiked in. As for subset: FACS-sorted CD8+CD4-CCR7+CD45RA+ naive T cells. The receptors originated from a human donor in good health. Some libraries in this study had Jurkat cell RNA spiked in.

This clonotype was observed at least ten times. A read error may produce the germline difference seen at one junction end. J is TRBJ2-7 and V is TRBV14, with 11 bases lining up with TRBD1. Germline CDR1 is SGHDN and CDR2 is FVKESK. The CDR3 spans 13 residues. The CDR3 DNA is TGTGCCAGCAGACAAGACTGGGACAGGGGGTCACTTTTC. Its translation: CASRQDWDRGSLF. Combining the CDR3 with reference TRBV14 and TRBJ2-7 gives the whole variable domain EAGVTQFPSHSVIEKGQTVTLRCDPISGHDNLYWYRRVMGKEIKFLLHFVKESKQDESGMPNNRFLAERTGGTYSTLKVQPAELEDSGVYFCASRQDWDRGSLFGPGTRLTVT.

This clonotype was counted at least ten times. The J gene is TRBJ1-1, the V gene TRBV7-9; D is undetermined. The CDR3 contains 19 residues. The germline V gene encodes CDR1 SEHNR and CDR2 FQNEAQ (reference sequence). Between the trimmed V and J ends, which lost 1 base and 0 bases, there was a span of 21 bases. This chain's CDR3 is CASSLVVTVGGPMNTEAFF. The DNA of the CDR3 is TGTGCCAGCAGCTTAGTGGTAACAGTTGGCGGACCTATGAACACTGAAGCTTTCTTT.